The 27 T cell receptor beta chains presented below share a single source sample, sequenced in a study of T cells in Graves' hyperthyroidism and ophthalmopathy. The TCR beta CDR3 regions underwent amplification using RNA transcripts as the source. HTBI primers were employed in a first-round RT-PCR of the TCR CDR3. TCRdb re-analysed the multiplex PCR reads in MiXCR, keeping a single row per CDR3 protein. The top ten hold almost 35% of the sample, which has over 250,000 distinct CDR3 sequences, roughly 13% seen once. The material sequenced was blood. Every receptor here comes from a woman aged 40 to 55 with Graves' ophthalmopathy.

This clonotype was counted between two and nine times. The rearrangement joins TRBV19 to TRBJ2-1, with TRBD1 matching 7 bases. This CDR3 comprises 14 residues. Germline CDR1 reads LNHDA; CDR2 reads SQIVND (reference sequence). V lost 7 bases and J lost 4; bases outside the gene matches: 7. As DNA, the CDR3 is TGTGCCAGTAATCCGACAGGGTTGTACAATGAGCAGTTCTTC. Amino acid sequence: CASNPTGLYNEQFF. The variable domain in full, with the rest retrieved from reference TRBV19 and TRBJ2-1, is DGGITQSPKYLFRKEGQNVTLSCEQNLNHDAMYWYRQDPGQGLRLIYYSQIVNDFQKGDIAEGYSVSREKKESFPLTVTSAQKNPTAFYLCASNPTGLYNEQFFGPGTRLTVL.

In this sample, this clonotype turned up many times. This chain links TRBV2 with TRBJ2-5; D ambiguous. The CDR3 has 14 residues. Trimming pared 3 bases from V and 1 base from J, leaving 9 bases between. CDR1 and CDR2 from the germline V gene are SNHLY and FYNNEI. The CDR3 DNA reads TGTGCCAGCAGTGAGGCAGCCCCCCAAGAGACCCAGTACTTC. The encoded protein is CASSEAAPQETQYF.

V gene TRBV7-2 combines with J gene TRBJ2-3; 12 bases agree with TRBD2. Germline-derived CDR1 and CDR2 are SGHTA and FQGNSA. The V gene end was trimmed by 3 bases and the J gene end by 2 bases; junction bases not matched to a gene: 9. The CDR3 has 18 amino acids. Here the CDR3 reads CASSFSSGGASITDTQYF. DNA of the CDR3: TGTGCCAGCAGCTTTTCTAGCGGGGGGGCCTCGATCACAGATACGCAGTATTTT.

Concerning this clonotype: A junction boundary mismatches the germline segment, possibly from a read error. This rearrangement joins TRBV7-2 to TRBJ2-2, with a weak D call TRBD2 (5 bases). Germline V CDR1 and CDR2: SGHTA, FQGNSA. This CDR3 spans 14 amino acids. The CDR3 is CASSFSGNAGELFF. The CDR3 bases are TGTGCCAGCAGCTTTTCCGGGAACGCCGGGGAGCTGTTTTTT. The whole variable domain, remainder taken from reference TRBV7-2 and TRBJ2-2, is GAGVSQSPSNKVTEKGKDVELRCDPISGHTALYWYRQSLGQGLEFLIYFQGNSAPDKSGLPSDRFSAERTGGSVSTLTIQRTQQEDSAVYLCASSFSGNAGELFFGEGSRLTVL.

This clonotype was recorded a few times. This chain joins TRBV25-1 and TRBJ1-1, with D tentatively TRBD1 (5 bases). CDR1 and CDR2 (germline): MGHDK, SYGVNS. V was shortened by 6 bases and J by 3 bases, with 8 bases between the two germline ends. This CDR3 has 12 amino acids. The CDR3 protein is CASRWGYTEAFF. CDR3 in DNA: TGTGCCAGCAGGTGGGGGTACACTGAAGCTTTCTTT.

This clonotype came up many times. CDR3 region: CASSQAGEGYNEQFF. Here the CDR3 DNA reads TGTGCCAGCAGCCAAGCTGGCGAGGGGTACAATGAGCAGTTCTTC. The genes are TRBV14 and TRBJ2-1; tentatively, D is TRBD1 or TRBD2 (5 bases each). There are 15 residues in the CDR3. Germline CDR1 SGHDN, CDR2 FVKESK. V lost 1 base and J lost 4, with 11 bases in between.

In the case of this clonotype: Since a much larger clone is just one base distant, this may be a read error. The V call is TRBV25-1, the J call TRBJ1-4; D gene uncertain. The CDR3 sequence is 18 residues long. V was cut by 3 bases and J by 6 bases, with 23 bases left in between. CDR1 is MGHDK, CDR2 SYGVNS, per germline. The CDR3 bases are TGTGCCAGCAGTGATTCGGGTACCGAGATGGAGGAAGATGAAAAACTGTTTTTT. As protein: CASSDSGTEMEEDEKLFF.

This clonotype was seen ten or more times. This sequence joins TRBV20-1 and TRBJ1-4; 8 bases fit TRBD1. The V gene end was trimmed by 3 bases and the J gene end by 10 bases; junction bases not matched to a gene: 7. There are 13 residues in the CDR3. Per germline, CDR1 DFQATT and CDR2 SNEGSKA (reference sequence). The CDR3 DNA reads TGCAGTGCTAGGGCGACAGGGGATGGAAAACTGTTTTTT. Protein product: CSARATGDGKLFF.

The chain couples TRBV28 to TRBJ2-7; TRBD2 agrees at 11 bases. Looked up from germline, CDR1 is MDHEN and CDR2 is SYDVKM. The V gene end was trimmed by 6 bases and the J gene end by 5 bases; junction bases not matched to a gene: 9. CDR3 length: 15 amino acids. In DNA, the CDR3 is TGTGCCAGCAGCAAAACTAGCGGGAGTTTCAACGAGCAGTACTTC. Amino acid sequence: CASSKTSGSFNEQYF.

The CDR3 reads CASSLVDWDPTGEQYF. As DNA, the CDR3 is TGTGCCAGCAGCTTGGTAGATTGGGACCCTACTGGGGAGCAGTACTTC. The chain recombines TRBV5-4 with TRBJ2-7; either TRBD1 or TRBD2 may supply D (5 bases each). Per the germline V gene, CDR1 is SGHNT and CDR2 is YYREEE (reference sequence). The CDR3 loop spans 16 amino acids. Trimming left V 0 bases short and J 7 bases short, with 20 bases between.

This clonotype occurred many times. The chain uses TRBV20-1 and TRBJ2-1; the D is unclear. The CDR3 is 13 amino acids. V was pared by 2 bases and J by 0 bases, with 5 bases between. The V gene's germline CDR1 is DFQATT and CDR2 SNEGSKA (reference sequence). The CDR3 DNA is TGCAGTGCTAGACACAGCTCCTACAATGAGCAGTTCTTC. Protein sequence: CSARHSSYNEQFF.

This clonotype came up many times. CDR3 sequence: CASSFLAGGSVDEQYF. The CDR3 nucleotides are TGTGCCAGCAGCTTTCTAGCGGGAGGGAGTGTCGACGAGCAGTACTTC. The V and J genes are TRBV7-8 and TRBJ2-7; TRBD2 matches 12 bases. CDR3 length: 16 amino acids. In germline, CDR1 is SGHVS, CDR2 FQNEAQ. The trim removed 3 bases at V and 5 bases at J, leaving 8 bases unmatched.

This clonotype came up many times. V is TRBV15 and J is TRBJ2-5, with 7 bases identical to TRBD2. Germline loops: CDR1 LNHNV, CDR2 YYDKDF (reference sequence). With V trimmed by 3 bases and J by 4 bases, 14 bases remained unmatched. The CDR3 sequence is 17 residues long. Written as DNA, the CDR3 is TGTGCCACCAGCAGCCCCGGTGATGGCGGGAGCTCAGAGACCCAGTACTTC. As protein: CATSSPGDGGSSETQYF.

This clonotype was picked up many times. The rearrangement uses TRBV12-3 or TRBV12-4 and TRBJ2-1; TRBD1 aligns across 8 bases. This CDR3 region has 14 residues. After removal of 6 bases from V and 7 bases from J, the junction contained 8 bases not matched to a gene. The CDR3 loop reads CASRPGQVHNEQFF. The CDR3 nucleotides are TGTGCCAGCAGGCCGGGACAGGTTCATAATGAGCAGTTCTTC.

This clonotype was counted many times. The chain uses TRBV12-5 and TRBJ2-7, with a weak D call TRBD1 (6 bases). The V and J ends lost 6 bases and 6 bases respectively, with 18 bases between them. Per the germline V gene, CDR1 is LGHNT and CDR2 is FRNRAP. This CDR3 is built from 14 residues. CDR3 region: CASGTGTTVGEQYF. The CDR3 DNA sequence: TGTGCTAGTGGAACCGGGACAACTGTTGGCGAGCAGTACTTC.

This clonotype came up a few times. The CDR3 sequence: CASSQANRYSNQPQHF. CDR3 coding DNA: TGCGCCAGCAGCCAAGCAAACAGATATAGCAATCAGCCCCAGCATTTT. The rearrangement uses TRBV4-1 and TRBJ1-5; D gene ambiguous. Trimming cost V 1 base and J 0 bases, with 10 bases left between them. CDR3 size: 16 residues. CDR1 MGHRA and CDR2 YSYEKL come from the germline V gene.

Ten or more counts support this clonotype. The V call is TRBV9, the J call TRBJ2-1, with TRBD2 matching 10 bases. Trimming cost V 4 bases and J 1 base; bases outside gene matches: 2. Germline CDR1 and CDR2: SGDLS and YYNGEE. The CDR3 consists of 15 residues. CDR3 sequence reads: CASSPAGGSYNEQFF. CDR3 bases: TGTGCCAGCAGCCCAGCGGGAGGGTCCTACAATGAGCAGTTCTTC.

This clonotype appeared a few times. The V and J genes are TRBV6-1 and TRBJ2-2; TRBD1 might be the D (5 bases). This CDR3 is built from 15 residues. The germline gives CDR1 MNHNS, CDR2 SASEGT. V was trimmed by 6 bases and J by 4 bases, leaving 15 bases between them. The CDR3 sequence: CASSPTGLGTGELFF. The DNA of the CDR3 is TGTGCCAGCAGCCCCACAGGTTTGGGCACCGGGGAGCTGTTTTTT.

This clonotype was seen ten or more times. The chain's CDR3 is CATRTSGDVTDTQYF. CDR3 DNA: TGTGCCACCAGGACTAGCGGGGACGTCACAGATACGCAGTATTTT. The rearrangement links TRBV10-3 to TRBJ2-3, with 12 bases aligning to TRBD2. V dropped 10 bases and J dropped 2; count of bases not matched to a gene: 7. The CDR3 has 15 amino acids. In germline, CDR1 is ENHRY, CDR2 SYGVKD.

The V gene is TRBV19, the J gene TRBJ2-7, with D perhaps being TRBD1 or TRBD2 (5 bases each). V gave up 3 bases and J gave up 1 base, with 10 bases separating them. The V gene's germline CDR1 is LNHDA and CDR2 SQIVND (reference sequence). There are 14 residues in the CDR3. This CDR3 is CASSIGAGSYEQYF. The CDR3 DNA sequence: TGTGCCAGTAGTATCGGGGCGGGTTCCTACGAGCAGTACTTC.

This clonotype has a handful of counts. The chain uses TRBV7-2 and TRBJ2-5, with unresolved D. Germline loops: CDR1 SGHTA, CDR2 FQGNSA. With 0 bases removed from V and 2 bases from J, the gap between germline ends came to 13 bases. This CDR3 spans 16 amino acids. As DNA, the CDR3 is TGTGCCAGCAGCTTAGCGGTTACCTACCCACAAGAGACCCAGTACTTC. Translation gives CASSLAVTYPQETQYF.

This clonotype is a singleton in its sample. A much larger clone differs from this one at a single base, so this may be a read error. The genes are TRBV20-1 and TRBJ2-5; 9 nucleotides align to TRBD1. Germline V gene lookup returns CDR1 DFQATT and CDR2 SNEGSKA (reference sequence). CDR3 length: 15 residues. The CDR3 DNA sequence: TGCGGTGCTAGAGACGACACAGGGGGCTGGGAGACCCAGTACTTC. Translating gives CGARDDTGGWETQYF.

There are many counts of this clonotype. The chain recombines TRBV20-1 with TRBJ1-1; tentatively, D is TRBD1 (6 bases). V lost 6 bases, J lost 0 bases, and 20 bases lay in between. From germline, CDR1 is DFQATT and CDR2 SNEGSKA (reference sequence). The CDR3 is made up of 16 amino acids. CDR3 sequence: CSARTWGGRLNTEAFF. The DNA for the CDR3 is TGCAGTGCGCGAACCTGGGGGGGCAGGTTGAACACTGAAGCTTTCTTT.

The V gene is TRBV18, the J gene TRBJ2-7; D is uncertain. Germline V gene lookup returns CDR1 KGHSH and CDR2 LQKENI. V dropped 6 bases and J dropped 5 bases, with 14 bases sitting between them. The CDR3 is 13 residues long. CDR3 in DNA: TGTGCCAGCTCCCCTCTTACCCTCGACGAGCAGTACTTC. This sequence encodes CASSPLTLDEQYF.

The rearrangement uses TRBV27 and TRBJ1-5; TRBD1 agrees at 8 bases. Trimming at V came to 5 bases and at J to 2 bases, leaving 5 bases not matched to a gene. This CDR3 is built from 15 residues. Germline V lookup: CDR1 MNHEY, CDR2 SMNVEV (reference sequence). The CDR3 DNA follows: TGTGCCAGCAGTACAGGGGGGGCGCGCAATCAGCCCCAGCATTTT. This sequence encodes CASSTGGARNQPQHF.

At least ten counts were recorded for this clonotype. V and J are TRBV5-1 and TRBJ1-1; D unresolved. Trimming pared 5 bases from V and 1 base from J, leaving 18 bases between. This CDR3 contains 16 residues. Germline V CDR1 and CDR2: SGHRS, YFSETQ. CDR3 coding DNA: TGCGCCAGCAGACCGACTCCGATCCGACAGAACACTGAAGCTTTCTTT. Amino acid sequence: CASRPTPIRQNTEAFF.

For the CDR3, the DNA is TGTGCCAGCAGCCAGACAGGGGCAAGGGGCTACACCTTC. Translation: CASSQTGARGYTF. The chain links TRBV4-2 to TRBJ1-2, with 8 bases lining up with TRBD1. The CDR3 covers 13 residues. The germline CDR1 and CDR2 sequences are LGHNA and YNFKEQ. V gave up 3 bases and J gave up 8 bases; unmatched junction bases: 5.